A single sample gave rise to the 9 T cell receptor beta chains below, sequenced in a study of blood T cell repertoires in COVID-19. Assay used: immunoSEQ multiplex PCR; TCRdb lists only in-frame clones, some missing. The table records approximately 250,000 clones, around 90% of them present only once. The sequencing sample was made of peripheral blood. These receptors originate from a woman in her 70s with COVID-19, enrolled during active disease.

The chain couples TRBV19 to TRBJ2-1, with D perhaps matching TRBD2 (6 bases). V shed 5 bases and J shed 0 bases, with 11 bases lying between them. Germline CDR1 and CDR2: LNHDA and SQIVND (reference sequence). This CDR3 is built from 15 residues. The CDR3 loop is CASSLSGYSYNEQFF. DNA for the CDR3: TGTGCCAGTAGTCTGAGCGGGTACTCCTACAATGAGCAGTTCTTC.

The chain employs TRBV7-3 and TRBJ2-2; 8 nucleotides agree with TRBD1. This CDR3 comprises 15 residues. The V gene's germline CDR1 is SGHTA and CDR2 FQGTGA. V shed 2 bases, J shed 4 bases, and the junction held 3 bases outside the gene matches. The CDR3, as DNA: TGTGCCAGCAGCTTAGGCAGGGGGCGCACCGGGGAGCTGTTTTTT. This encodes CASSLGRGRTGELFF.

This clone was counted a few times. Its ends do not fully match the called genes, so a read error is possible. The V call is TRBV28, the J call TRBJ1-2; 8 positions agree with TRBD1. Germline V gene lookup returns CDR1 MDHEN and CDR2 SYDVKM. The CDR3 totals 16 residues. For the CDR3, the DNA is TGTGCCAGCAAGACCCAGGGGGCGACCGCTAATTATGGCTACACCTTC. Residues: CASKTQGATANYGYTF.

This rearrangement joins TRBV4-1 to TRBJ1-4; 8 nucleotides agree with TRBD1. This CDR3 is 15 amino acids long. Looked up from germline, CDR1 is MGHRA and CDR2 is YSYEKL. The J segment lost 7 bases and the V segment lost 2 bases, leaving 6 bases of the junction unmatched. The CDR3 DNA follows: TGCGCCAGCAGCCAATTCACCAGGGGGCCTGAAAAACTGTTTTTT. Translated: CASSQFTRGPEKLFF.

The rearrangement links TRBV5-4 to TRBJ1-1, with TRBD1 matching 9 bases. Germline V gene lookup returns CDR1 SGHNT and CDR2 YYREEE (reference sequence). The CDR3 loop spans 14 amino acids. Trimming removed 4 bases from V and 4 bases from J; junction bases left unmatched: 5. This CDR3 reads CASSRDRGSTEAFF. Written as DNA, the CDR3 is TGTGCCAGCAGCCGAGACAGGGGGTCCACTGAAGCTTTCTTT.

This chain uses TRBV10-3 with TRBJ1-2; 7 bases are a match to TRBD1. V shed 4 bases, J shed 6 bases, and the junction held 5 bases outside the gene matches. Germline lookup yields CDR1 ENHRY and CDR2 SYGVKD. This CDR3 has 13 amino acids. The DNA for the CDR3 is TGTGCCATCAGTGGGGGGCAGGGGGATGGCTACACCTTC. It is translated as CAISGGQGDGYTF.

J is TRBJ2-1 and V is TRBV6-5; 10 nucleotides match TRBD1. Germline lookup yields CDR1 MNHEY and CDR2 SVGAGI. This CDR3 region has 15 residues. J gave up 9 bases and V 2 bases, and 7 bases lay outside the gene matches. CDR3: CASSYRQGASGEQFF. The CDR3 bases are TGTGCCAGCAGTTACCGACAGGGGGCATCGGGTGAGCAGTTCTTC.

The chain links TRBV29-1 to TRBJ2-1; 7 nucleotides align to TRBD2. Germline assignment: CDR1 SQVTM and CDR2 ANQGSEA. V dropped 4 bases and J dropped 4; count of bases not matched to a gene: 7. The CDR3 is 14 amino acids. CDR3 in DNA: TGCAGCGTTGGTCCTAGCGGAATTTACAATGAGCAGTTCTTC. Its protein is CSVGPSGIYNEQFF.

The rearrangement joins TRBV4-2 to TRBJ1-6; TRBD1 matches at 8 bases. Germline-derived CDR1 and CDR2 are LGHNA and YNFKEQ. Trimming removed 2 bases from V and 6 bases from J; junction bases left unmatched: 9. The CDR3 is 17 residues long. The CDR3 DNA is TGTGCCAGCAGCCAAATGTTACAGGGGGGACGTAATTCACCCCTCCACTTT. Translating it yields CASSQMLQGGRNSPLHF.